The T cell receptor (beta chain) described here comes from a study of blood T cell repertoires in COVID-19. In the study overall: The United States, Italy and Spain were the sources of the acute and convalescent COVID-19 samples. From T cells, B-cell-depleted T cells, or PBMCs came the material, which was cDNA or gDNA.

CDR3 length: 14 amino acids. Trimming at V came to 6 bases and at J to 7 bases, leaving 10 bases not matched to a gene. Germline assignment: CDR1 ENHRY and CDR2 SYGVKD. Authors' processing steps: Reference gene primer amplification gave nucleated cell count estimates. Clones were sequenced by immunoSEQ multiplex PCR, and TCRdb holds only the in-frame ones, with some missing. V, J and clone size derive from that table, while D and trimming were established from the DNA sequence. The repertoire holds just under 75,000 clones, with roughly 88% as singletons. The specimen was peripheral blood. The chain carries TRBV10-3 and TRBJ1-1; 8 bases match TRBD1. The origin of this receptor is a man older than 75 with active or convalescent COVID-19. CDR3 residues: CAIRHDRGNGEAFF. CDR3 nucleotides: TGTGCCATCAGACACGACAGGGGTAATGGTGAAGCTTTCTTT.